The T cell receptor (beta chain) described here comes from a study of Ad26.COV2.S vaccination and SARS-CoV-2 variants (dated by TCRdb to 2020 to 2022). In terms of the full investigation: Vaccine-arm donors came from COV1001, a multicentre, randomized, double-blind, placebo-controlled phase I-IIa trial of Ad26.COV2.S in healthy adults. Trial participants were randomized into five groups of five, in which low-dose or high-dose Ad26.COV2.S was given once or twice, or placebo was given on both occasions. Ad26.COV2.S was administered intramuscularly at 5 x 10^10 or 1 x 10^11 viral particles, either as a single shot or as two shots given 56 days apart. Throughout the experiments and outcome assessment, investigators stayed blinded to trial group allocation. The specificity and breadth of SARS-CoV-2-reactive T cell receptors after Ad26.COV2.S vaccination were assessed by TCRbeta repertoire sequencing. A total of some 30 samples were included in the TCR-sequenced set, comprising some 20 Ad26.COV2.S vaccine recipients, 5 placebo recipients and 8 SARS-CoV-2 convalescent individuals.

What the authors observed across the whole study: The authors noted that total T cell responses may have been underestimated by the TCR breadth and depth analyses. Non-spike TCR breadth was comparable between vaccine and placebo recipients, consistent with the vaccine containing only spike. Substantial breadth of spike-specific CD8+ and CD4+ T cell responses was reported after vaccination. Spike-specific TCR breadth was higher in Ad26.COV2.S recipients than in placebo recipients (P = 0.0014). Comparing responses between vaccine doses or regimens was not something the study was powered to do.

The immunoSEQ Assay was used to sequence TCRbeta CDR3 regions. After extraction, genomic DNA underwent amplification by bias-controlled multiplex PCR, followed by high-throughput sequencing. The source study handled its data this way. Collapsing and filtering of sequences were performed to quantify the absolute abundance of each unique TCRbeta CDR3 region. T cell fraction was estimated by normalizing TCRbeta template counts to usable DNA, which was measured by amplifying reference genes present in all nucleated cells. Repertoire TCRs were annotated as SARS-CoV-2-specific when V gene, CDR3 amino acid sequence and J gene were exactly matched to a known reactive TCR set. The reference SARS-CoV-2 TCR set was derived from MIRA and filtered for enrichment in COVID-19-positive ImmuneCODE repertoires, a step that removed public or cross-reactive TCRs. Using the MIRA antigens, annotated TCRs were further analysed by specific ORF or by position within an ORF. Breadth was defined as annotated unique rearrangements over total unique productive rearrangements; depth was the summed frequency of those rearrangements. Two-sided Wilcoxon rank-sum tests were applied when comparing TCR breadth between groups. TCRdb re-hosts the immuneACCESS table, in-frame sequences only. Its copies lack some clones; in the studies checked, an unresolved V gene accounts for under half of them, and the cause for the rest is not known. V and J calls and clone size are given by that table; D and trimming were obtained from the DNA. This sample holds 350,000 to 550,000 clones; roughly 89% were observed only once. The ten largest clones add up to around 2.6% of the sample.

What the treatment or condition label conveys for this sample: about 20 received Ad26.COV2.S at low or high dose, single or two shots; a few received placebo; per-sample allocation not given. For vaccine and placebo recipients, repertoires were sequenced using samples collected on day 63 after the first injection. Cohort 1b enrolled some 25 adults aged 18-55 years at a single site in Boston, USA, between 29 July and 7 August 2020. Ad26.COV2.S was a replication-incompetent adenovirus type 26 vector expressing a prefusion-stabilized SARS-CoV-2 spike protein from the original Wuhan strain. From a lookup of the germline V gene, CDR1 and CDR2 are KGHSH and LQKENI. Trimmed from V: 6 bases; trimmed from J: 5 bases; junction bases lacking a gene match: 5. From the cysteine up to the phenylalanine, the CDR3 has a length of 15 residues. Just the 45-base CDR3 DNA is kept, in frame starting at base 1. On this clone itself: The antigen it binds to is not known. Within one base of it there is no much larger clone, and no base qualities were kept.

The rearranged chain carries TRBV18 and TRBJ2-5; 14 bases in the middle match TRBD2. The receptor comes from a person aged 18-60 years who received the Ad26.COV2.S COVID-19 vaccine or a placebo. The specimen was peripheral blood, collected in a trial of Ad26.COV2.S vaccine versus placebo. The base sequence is TGTGCCAGCTCTGGACTAGCGGGAGGCCGGGAGACCCAGTACTTC. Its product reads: CASSGLAGGRETQYF.